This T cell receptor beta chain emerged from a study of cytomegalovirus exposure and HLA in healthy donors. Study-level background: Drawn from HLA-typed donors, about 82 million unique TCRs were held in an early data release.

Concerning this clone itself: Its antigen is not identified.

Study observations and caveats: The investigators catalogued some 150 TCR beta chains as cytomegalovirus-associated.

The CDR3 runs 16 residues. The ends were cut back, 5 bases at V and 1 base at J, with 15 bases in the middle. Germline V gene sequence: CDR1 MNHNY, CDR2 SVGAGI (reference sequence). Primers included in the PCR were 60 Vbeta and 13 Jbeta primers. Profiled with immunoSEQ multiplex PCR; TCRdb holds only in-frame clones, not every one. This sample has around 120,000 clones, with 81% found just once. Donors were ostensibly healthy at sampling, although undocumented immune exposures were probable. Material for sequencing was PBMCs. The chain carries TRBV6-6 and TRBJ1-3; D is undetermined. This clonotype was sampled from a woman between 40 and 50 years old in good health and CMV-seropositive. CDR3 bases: TGTGCCAGCAGTAGCGTCTCCGGACTGTCTGGAAACACCATATATTTT. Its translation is CASSSVSGLSGNTIYF.